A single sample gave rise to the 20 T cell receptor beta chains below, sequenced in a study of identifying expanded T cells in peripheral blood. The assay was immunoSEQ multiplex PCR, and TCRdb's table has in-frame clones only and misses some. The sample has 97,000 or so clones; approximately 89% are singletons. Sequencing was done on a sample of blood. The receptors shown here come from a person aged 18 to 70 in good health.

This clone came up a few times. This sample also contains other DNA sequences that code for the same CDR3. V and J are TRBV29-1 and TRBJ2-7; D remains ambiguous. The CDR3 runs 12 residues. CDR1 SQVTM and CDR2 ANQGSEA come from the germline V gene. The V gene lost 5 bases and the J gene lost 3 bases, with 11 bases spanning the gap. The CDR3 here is CSVRVSNYEQYF. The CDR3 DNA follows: TGCAGCGTTCGGGTTAGTAACTACGAGCAGTACTTC.

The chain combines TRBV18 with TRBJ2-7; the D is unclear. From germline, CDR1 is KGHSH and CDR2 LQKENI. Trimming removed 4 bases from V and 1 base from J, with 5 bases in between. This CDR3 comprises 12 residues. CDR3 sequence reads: CASSQVSYEQYF. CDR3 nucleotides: TGTGCCAGCTCACAAGTATCCTACGAGCAGTACTTC.

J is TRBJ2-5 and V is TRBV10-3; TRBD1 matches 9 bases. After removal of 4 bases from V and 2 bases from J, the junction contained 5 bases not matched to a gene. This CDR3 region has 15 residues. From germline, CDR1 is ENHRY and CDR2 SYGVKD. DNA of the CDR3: TGTGCCATCAGTGTAGCGACAGGGGGGCAAGAGACCCAGTACTTC. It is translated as CAISVATGGQETQYF.

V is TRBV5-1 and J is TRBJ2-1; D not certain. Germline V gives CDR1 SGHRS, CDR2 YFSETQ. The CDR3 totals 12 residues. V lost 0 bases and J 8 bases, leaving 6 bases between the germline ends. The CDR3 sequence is CASSLVVDEQFF. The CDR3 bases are TGCGCCAGCAGCTTGGTCGTCGATGAGCAGTTCTTC.

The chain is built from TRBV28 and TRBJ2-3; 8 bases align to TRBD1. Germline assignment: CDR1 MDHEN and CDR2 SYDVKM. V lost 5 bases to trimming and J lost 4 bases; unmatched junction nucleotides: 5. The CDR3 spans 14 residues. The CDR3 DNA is TGTGCCAGCAGTCAGACAGGGGTATCAGATACGCAGTATTTT. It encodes CASSQTGVSDTQYF.

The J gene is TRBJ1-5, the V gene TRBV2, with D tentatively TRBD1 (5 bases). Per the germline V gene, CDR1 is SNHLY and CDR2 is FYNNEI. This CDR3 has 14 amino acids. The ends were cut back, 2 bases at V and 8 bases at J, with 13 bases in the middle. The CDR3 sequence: CASSEYGALEPQHF. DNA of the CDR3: TGTGCCAGCAGTGAATATGGGGCTCTCGAGCCCCAGCATTTT.

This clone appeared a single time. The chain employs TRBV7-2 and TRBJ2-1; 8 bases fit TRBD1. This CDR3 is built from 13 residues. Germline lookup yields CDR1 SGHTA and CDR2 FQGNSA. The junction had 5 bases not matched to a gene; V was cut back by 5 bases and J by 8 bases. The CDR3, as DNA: TGTGCCAGCAGCCCCGGACAGGGCCATGAGCAGTTCTTC. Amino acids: CASSPGQGHEQFF. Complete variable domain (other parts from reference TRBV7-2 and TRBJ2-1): GAGVSQSPSNKVTEKGKDVELRCDPISGHTALYWYRQSLGQGLEFLIYFQGNSAPDKSGLPSDRFSAERTGGSVSTLTIQRTQQEDSAVYLCASSPGQGHEQFFGPGTRLTVL.

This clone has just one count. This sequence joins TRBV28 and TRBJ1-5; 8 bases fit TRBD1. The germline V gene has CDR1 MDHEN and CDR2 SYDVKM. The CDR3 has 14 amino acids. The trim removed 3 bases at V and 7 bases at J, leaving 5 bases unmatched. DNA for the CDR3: TGTGCCAGCAGTTTCCCAGGGGGCTTGCAGCCCCAGCATTTT. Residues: CASSFPGGLQPQHF.

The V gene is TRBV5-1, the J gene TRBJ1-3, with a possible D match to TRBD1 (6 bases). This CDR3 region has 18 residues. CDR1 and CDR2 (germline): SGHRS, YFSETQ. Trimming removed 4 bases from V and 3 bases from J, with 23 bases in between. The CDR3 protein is CASSHSPTAGEGGNTIYF. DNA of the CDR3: TGCGCCAGCAGCCACTCACCTACCGCAGGGGAGGGTGGAAACACCATATATTTT.

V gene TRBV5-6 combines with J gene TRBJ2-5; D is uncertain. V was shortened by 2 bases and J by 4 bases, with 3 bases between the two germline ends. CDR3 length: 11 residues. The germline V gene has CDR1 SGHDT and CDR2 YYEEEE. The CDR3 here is CASSFGETQYF. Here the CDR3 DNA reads TGTGCCAGCAGCTTTGGAGAGACCCAGTACTTC.

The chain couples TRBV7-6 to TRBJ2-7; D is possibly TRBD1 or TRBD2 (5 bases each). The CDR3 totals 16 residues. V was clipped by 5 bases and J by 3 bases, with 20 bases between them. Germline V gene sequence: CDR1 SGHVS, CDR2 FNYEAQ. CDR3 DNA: TGTGCCAGCAGCCCACAAGACCGGGACGTGGGCTACGAGCAGTACTTC. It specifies CASSPQDRDVGYEQYF. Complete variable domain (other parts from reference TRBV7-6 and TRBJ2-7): GAGVSQSPRYKVTKRGQDVALRCDPISGHVSLYWYRQALGQGPEFLTYFNYEAQQDKSGLPNDRFSAERPEGSISTLTIQRTEQRDSAMYRCASSPQDRDVGYEQYFGPGTRLTVT.

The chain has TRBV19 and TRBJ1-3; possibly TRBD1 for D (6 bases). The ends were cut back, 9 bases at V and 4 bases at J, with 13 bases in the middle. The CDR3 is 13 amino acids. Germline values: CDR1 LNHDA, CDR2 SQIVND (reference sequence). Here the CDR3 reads CASLQGFGNTIYF. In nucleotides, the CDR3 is TGTGCCAGCCTACAGGGATTCGGAAACACCATATATTTT.

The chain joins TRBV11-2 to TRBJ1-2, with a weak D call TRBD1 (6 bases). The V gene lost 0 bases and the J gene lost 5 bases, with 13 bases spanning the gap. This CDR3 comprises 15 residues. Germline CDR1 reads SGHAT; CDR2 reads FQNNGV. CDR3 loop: CASSLDRGAGYGYTF. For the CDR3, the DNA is TGTGCCAGCAGCTTAGATCGGGGGGCAGGTTATGGCTACACCTTC.

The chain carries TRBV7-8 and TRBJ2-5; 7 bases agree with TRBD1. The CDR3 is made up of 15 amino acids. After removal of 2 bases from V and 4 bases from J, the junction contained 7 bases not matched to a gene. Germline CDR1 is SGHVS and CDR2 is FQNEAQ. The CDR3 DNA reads TGTGCCAGCAGCTTACGCGTTTACAGGGGAGAGACCCAGTACTTC. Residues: CASSLRVYRGETQYF.

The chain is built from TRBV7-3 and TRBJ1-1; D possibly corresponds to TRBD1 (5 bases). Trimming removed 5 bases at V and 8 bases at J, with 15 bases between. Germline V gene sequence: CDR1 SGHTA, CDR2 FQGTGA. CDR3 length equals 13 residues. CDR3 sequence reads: CASSLNQGWEAFF. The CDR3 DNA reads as TGTGCCAGCAGCCTAAATCAGGGATGGGAAGCTTTCTTT. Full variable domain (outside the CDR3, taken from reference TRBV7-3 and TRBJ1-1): GAGVSQTPSNKVTEKGKYVELRCDPISGHTALYWYRQSLGQGPEFLIYFQGTGAADDSGLPNDRFFAVRPEGSVSTLKIQRTERGDSAVYLCASSLNQGWEAFFGQGTRLTVV.

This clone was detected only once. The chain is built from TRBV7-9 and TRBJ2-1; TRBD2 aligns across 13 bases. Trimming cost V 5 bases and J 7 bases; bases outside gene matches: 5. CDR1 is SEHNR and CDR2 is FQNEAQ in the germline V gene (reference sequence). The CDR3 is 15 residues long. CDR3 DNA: TGTGCCAGCAGCCGGGGACTAGCGGGACAAAATGAGCAGTTCTTC. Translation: CASSRGLAGQNEQFF.

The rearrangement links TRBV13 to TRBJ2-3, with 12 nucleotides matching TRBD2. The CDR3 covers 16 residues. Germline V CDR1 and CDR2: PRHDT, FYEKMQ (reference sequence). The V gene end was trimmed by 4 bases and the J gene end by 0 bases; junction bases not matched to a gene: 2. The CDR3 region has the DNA TGTGCCAGCAGCTCAGGACTAGCGGGAAGCACAGATACGCAGTATTTT. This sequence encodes CASSSGLAGSTDTQYF.

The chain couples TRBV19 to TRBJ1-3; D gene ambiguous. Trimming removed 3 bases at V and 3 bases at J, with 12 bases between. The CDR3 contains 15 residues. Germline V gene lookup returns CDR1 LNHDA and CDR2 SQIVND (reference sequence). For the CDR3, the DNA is TGTGCCAGTAGTATTACCTCGGGCTTTGGAAACACCATATATTTT. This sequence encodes CASSITSGFGNTIYF.

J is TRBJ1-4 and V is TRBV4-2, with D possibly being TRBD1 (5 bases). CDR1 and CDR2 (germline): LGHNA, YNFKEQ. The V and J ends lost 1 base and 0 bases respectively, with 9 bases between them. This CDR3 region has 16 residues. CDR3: CASSQGQQATNEKLFF. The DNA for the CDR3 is TGTGCCAGCAGCCAAGGCCAACAGGCAACTAATGAAAAACTGTTTTTT.

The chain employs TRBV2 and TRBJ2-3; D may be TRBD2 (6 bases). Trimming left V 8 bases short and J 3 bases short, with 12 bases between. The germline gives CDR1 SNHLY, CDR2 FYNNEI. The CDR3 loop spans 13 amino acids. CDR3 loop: CASGGMETDTQYF. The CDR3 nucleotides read TGTGCCAGCGGGGGGATGGAAACAGATACGCAGTATTTT.